What follows are 5 T cell receptor beta chains derived from one specimen sequenced in a study of tumor-infiltrating lymphocytes in primary liver carcinoma. The source material, about 17-31 mg of unsorted bulk tissue, was used to co-extract RNA and DNA. cDNA specific to TCR beta was made from around 530 ng of total RNA, with a constant-region primer employed for priming. Three-round nested multiplex PCR performed with slightly modified ARM-PCR produced the TCR beta libraries. The first two PCR rounds, roughly 9 cycles each, used TRBV1-TRBV30 forward primers and a C-beta reverse primer. TCRdb passed the multiplex PCR reads through MiXCR, listing each CDR3 protein once. The sample shows some 180,000 distinct CDR3 sequences, around four fifths of them seen only once. The sequencing sample was made of tumor tissue from primary liver carcinoma. Source of these receptors: a man between 40 and 49 years old with primary liver carcinoma and hepatitis B virus infection.

The rearrangement links TRBV28 to TRBJ2-5, with D uncertain. Germline V CDR1 and CDR2: MDHEN, SYDVKM. CDR3 size: 15 residues. V dropped 7 bases and J dropped 4 bases, with 19 bases sitting between them. Here the CDR3 reads CASTSHTGFLETQYF. In nucleotides, the CDR3 is TGTGCCAGCACCTCACACACCGGATTCCTAGAGACCCAGTACTTC.

With regard to this clonotype: Mismatch with germline at one junction end may stem from a read error. The chain has TRBV5-1 and TRBJ2-7; D is unclear. Per germline, CDR1 SGHRS and CDR2 YFSETQ. This CDR3 is built from 13 residues. The CDR3 sequence: CASSLEVSYEKYF. CDR3 nucleotide sequence: TGCGCCAGCAGCTTGGAGGTTTCCTACGAGAAGTACTTC.

Details on this clonotype: Because it lacks the conserved phenylalanine or tryptophan at the end, this CDR3 is likely a read error. The CDR3 sequence: CPSSQWGLLTSGRAIETQYL. CDR3 bases: TGTCCCAGCAGCCAATGGGGTTTACTGACTAGCGGGAGGGCCATAGAGACCCAGTACCTC. The chain couples TRBV6-6 to TRBJ2-5, with TRBD2 matching over 14 bases. Germline CDR1 reads MNHNY; CDR2 reads SVGAGI (reference sequence). CDR3 length equals 20 residues.

As regards this clonotype: One base away lies a much larger clone, so this may be a sequencing read error. This chain connects TRBV5-1 to TRBJ2-5; possibly TRBD1 for D (5 bases). The CDR3 consists of 13 residues. From germline, CDR1 is SGHRS and CDR2 YFSETQ. The CDR3, as DNA: TGCGCCAGAAGCTTGGCAGGGTTAGAGACCCAGTACTTC. It codes for CARSLAGLETQYF.

About this clonotype: The CDR3 ends on some other residue instead of the conserved phenylalanine or tryptophan, so this is likely a read error. The limits of the CDR3 on the DNA are not certain, so only TCRdb's listed CDR3 is given. This chain links TRBV30 with TRBJ2-7; the D call of TRBD1 is as the table states it, not checked on the DNA. With termini counted, the CDR3 has 14 amino acids. The germline CDR1 and CDR2 sequences are GTSNPN and SVGIG (reference sequence). CDR3 region: CAWSNTGTWDEQYL.